This passage covers 22 T cell receptor beta chains from one sample sequenced in a study of blood T cell repertoires in COVID-19 (TCRdb year 2020). Library generation was performed with the immunoSEQ multiplex PCR assay. TCRdb obtained this table from immuneACCESS and retained in-frame rearrangements with V and J assigned. These tables miss some clones; where compared with another copy, unresolved V genes account for less than half of the shortfall, and the remainder is unexplained. This sample gives 50,000 to 65,000 clones in total; approximately 91% of them show up just once. The ten largest clonotypes hold 3.9% of the sample. What was sequenced was peripheral blood. The origin of the receptors is a man in his sixties or seventies with acute or convalescent COVID-19.

The chain couples TRBV5-5 to TRBJ2-5; the D is unclear. With 2 bases removed from V and 5 bases from J, the gap between germline ends came to 7 bases. Per the germline V gene, CDR1 is SGHKS and CDR2 is YYEKEE (reference sequence). The CDR3 is made up of 12 amino acids. CDR3 bases: TGTGCCAGCAGCTTCGCCGGGGAGACCCAGTACTTC. This sequence encodes CASSFAGETQYF.

The rearrangement links TRBV6-6 to TRBJ2-7; the match to TRBD1 covers 7 bases. Per the germline V gene, CDR1 is MNHNY and CDR2 is SVGAGI (reference sequence). This CDR3 region has 21 residues. Trimming at V came to 5 bases and at J to 4 bases, leaving 29 bases not matched to a gene. The DNA for the CDR3 is TGTGCCAGCAGTCCTCCCCCCGGACAGGCTTGGTCTCTGTCTGGGGTATACGAGCAGTACTTC. Translated, it gives CASSPPPGQAWSLSGVYEQYF.

The rearrangement joins TRBV6-5 to TRBJ1-6; 8 bases agree with TRBD1. This CDR3 contains 14 residues. Germline lookup yields CDR1 MNHEY and CDR2 SVGAGI. The J segment lost 3 bases and the V segment lost 7 bases, leaving 2 bases of the junction unmatched. CDR3 amino acids: CASTDRVYNSPLHF. The CDR3 DNA reads TGTGCCAGCACGGACAGGGTCTATAATTCACCCCTCCACTTT.

This chain links TRBV3-1 (or the pseudogene TRBV3-2) with TRBJ2-3; the D gene is possibly TRBD1 (6 bases). The length of the CDR3 is 13 residues. The germline V gene has CDR1 LGHDT and CDR2 YNNKEL (reference sequence). The V end was cut by 8 bases, the J end by 0 bases, with 9 bases between. CDR3 DNA: TGTGCCAGCGGGACACGCAGCACAGATACGCAGTATTTT. Translation gives CASGTRSTDTQYF.

For this clone: The identical CDR3 is also encoded by other nucleotide sequences in the sample. The CDR3 DNA reads TGTGCCAGCAGCCAGGGCGGCAATCAGCCCCAGCATTTT. Translating it yields CASSQGGNQPQHF. V and J are TRBV3-1 (or the pseudogene TRBV3-2) and TRBJ1-5, with D hard to call. CDR3 length equals 13 residues. The germline CDR1 and CDR2 sequences are LGHDT and YNNKEL (reference sequence). Trimming took 3 bases from V and 2 from J, leaving 5 bases between them.

The V call is TRBV6-2 or TRBV6-3, the J call TRBJ1-5; possible D gene TRBD1, 5 bases. The ends were cut back, 3 bases at V and 1 base at J, with 10 bases in the middle. The CDR3 runs 15 residues. Germline loops: CDR1 MNHEY, CDR2 SVGEGT. This chain's CDR3 is CASSYGGGSNQPQHF. CDR3 sequence (DNA): TGTGCCAGCAGTTATGGGGGAGGGAGCAATCAGCCCCAGCATTTT.

V and J are TRBV28 and TRBJ2-2; 9 nucleotides align to TRBD1. With V trimmed by 2 bases and J by 2 bases, 12 bases remained unmatched. The CDR3 loop spans 19 amino acids. Per germline, CDR1 MDHEN and CDR2 SYDVKM. The CDR3 region is CASSLPSLGTGRNTGELFF. Here the CDR3 DNA reads TGTGCCAGCAGTTTACCGAGCCTAGGGACAGGGAGAAACACCGGGGAGCTGTTTTTT.

The chain has TRBV6-1 and TRBJ1-2; D gene uncertain. The germline CDR1 and CDR2 sequences are MNHNS and SASEGT. The CDR3 extends over 15 amino acids. Trimming took 1 base from V and 4 from J, leaving 13 bases between them. CDR3 DNA: TGTGCCAGCAGTGAAGGGGCCCAAATGGTCTATGGCTACACCTTC. Translated, it gives CASSEGAQMVYGYTF.

The chain is built from TRBV9 and TRBJ2-5, with D unclear. Germline V gene data show CDR1 as SGDLS and CDR2 as YYNGEE. This CDR3 contains 14 residues. V was trimmed by 3 bases and J by 1 base, leaving 10 bases between them. In nucleotides, the CDR3 is TGTGCCAGCAGCGGTTCAGTTCTCCAAGAGACCCAGTACTTC. This encodes CASSGSVLQETQYF. The full variable domain, completed using reference TRBV9 and TRBJ2-5, is DSGVTQTPKHLITATGQRVTLRCSPRSGDLSVYWYQQSLDQGLQFLIQYYNGEERAKGNILERFSAQQFPDLHSELNLSSLELGDSALYFCASSGSVLQETQYFGPGTRLLVL.

V usage is TRBV29-1 and J usage is TRBJ2-5; 10 bases fit TRBD2. Germline CDR1 reads SQVTM; CDR2 reads ANQGSEA. The V segment lost 2 bases and the J segment 5 bases; nucleotides outside the gene matches: 11. There are 16 residues in the CDR3. The CDR3: CSVEMPSGGAGETQYF. The CDR3 region has the DNA TGCAGCGTTGAAATGCCTAGCGGGGGTGCCGGGGAGACCCAGTACTTC.

The chain is built from TRBV24-1 and TRBJ2-3; 9 nucleotides agree with TRBD1. The CDR3 totals 16 residues. The V gene end was trimmed by 3 bases and the J gene end by 4 bases; junction bases not matched to a gene: 7. CDR1 is KGHDR and CDR2 is SFDVKD in the germline V gene. The CDR3 sequence is CATSDAGQGLADTQYF. DNA for the CDR3: TGTGCCACCAGTGATGCCGGACAGGGGTTGGCAGATACGCAGTATTTT.

A single count supports this clone. V and J are TRBV28 and TRBJ2-5, with 11 bases identical to TRBD2. Looked up from germline, CDR1 is MDHEN and CDR2 is SYDVKM. The V segment lost 3 bases and the J segment 5 bases; nucleotides outside the gene matches: 2. The CDR3 contains 14 residues. CDR3 sequence reads: CASSLTSGAETQYF. DNA of the CDR3: TGTGCCAGCAGTTTGACTAGCGGGGCTGAGACCCAGTACTTC.

This clone was recorded only once. This sequence joins TRBV7-9 and TRBJ2-7, with 7 positions matching TRBD1. This CDR3 comprises 15 residues. Germline trimming cut 5 bases from V and 3 bases from J; bases unmatched to any gene: 10. Germline CDR1 reads SEHNR; CDR2 reads FQNEAQ (reference sequence). The chain's CDR3 is CASSNARQGFYEQYF. CDR3 coding DNA: TGTGCCAGCAGCAACGCCCGACAGGGCTTCTACGAGCAGTACTTC.

Many counts were recorded for this clone. This CDR3 is CASSQEGTAQRNYGYTF. DNA of the CDR3: TGTGCCAGCAGCCAAGAAGGGACAGCCCAGCGAAACTATGGCTACACCTTC. This chain uses TRBV4-2 with TRBJ1-2; 7 nucleotides match TRBD1. This CDR3 contains 17 residues. Germline CDR1 and CDR2: LGHNA and YNFKEQ. V dropped 0 bases and J dropped 2; count of bases not matched to a gene: 9.

The chain carries TRBV14 and TRBJ1-2; 10 nucleotides match TRBD1. Unmatched junction bases numbered 4, after V lost 6 bases and J lost 6 bases. Germline-derived CDR1 and CDR2 are SGHDN and FVKESK. This CDR3 region has 13 residues. CDR3 nucleotides: TGTGCCAGCAGGGGACAGGGGCGTGATGGCTACACCTTC. It translates to CASRGQGRDGYTF. The variable domain in full, with the rest retrieved from reference TRBV14 and TRBJ1-2, is EAGVTQFPSHSVIEKGQTVTLRCDPISGHDNLYWYRRVMGKEIKFLLHFVKESKQDESGMPNNRFLAERTGGTYSTLKVQPAELEDSGVYFCASRGQGRDGYTFGSGTRLTVV.

This chain connects TRBV27 to TRBJ2-3; D is unresolved. Germline lookup yields CDR1 MNHEY and CDR2 SMNVEV (reference sequence). The CDR3 covers 12 residues. The V gene lost 5 bases and the J gene lost 5 bases, with 8 bases spanning the gap. As DNA, the CDR3 is TGTGCCAGCAGTCCTCCAGGAGATACGCAGTATTTT. It is translated as CASSPPGDTQYF.

The gene calls are TRBV24-1 and TRBJ2-5; D remains ambiguous. With 4 bases removed from V and 7 bases from J, the gap between germline ends came to 18 bases. The CDR3 contains 15 residues. The germline V gene encodes CDR1 KGHDR and CDR2 SFDVKD. For the CDR3, the DNA is TGTGCCACCAGTGACCGGGTCAGTAGGCTGCGGACCCAGTACTTC. Its translation is CATSDRVSRLRTQYF.

The chain uses TRBV5-5 and TRBJ1-2; maybe TRBD1 (5 bases). The V end lost 4 bases, the J end lost 8 bases, and 12 bases lay between the germline ends. CDR1 SGHKS and CDR2 YYEKEE come from the germline V gene (reference sequence). This CDR3 has 12 residues. The CDR3 loop reads CASSPGVGGYTF. The CDR3, as DNA: TGTGCCAGCAGCCCGGGGGTTGGGGGCTACACCTTC.

V is TRBV9 and J is TRBJ2-2; D is unresolved. The germline V gene has CDR1 SGDLS and CDR2 YYNGEE. The CDR3 contains 14 residues. Trimming removed 3 bases from V and 2 bases from J, with 8 bases in between. CDR3 amino acids: CASSADTNTGELFF. CDR3 coding DNA: TGTGCCAGCAGCGCCGACACTAACACCGGGGAGCTGTTTTTT.

This chain's CDR3 is CASSLGGQGNTEAFF. CDR3 nucleotide sequence: TGCGCCAGCAGCTTGGGGGGACAGGGGAACACTGAAGCTTTCTTT. The gene calls are TRBV5-1 and TRBJ1-1; 9 nucleotides match TRBD1. This CDR3 region has 15 residues. V dropped 0 bases and J dropped 1; count of bases not matched to a gene: 1. The germline V gene has CDR1 SGHRS and CDR2 YFSETQ.

The V and J genes are TRBV19 and TRBJ2-3; TRBD1 matches 8 bases. The CDR3 has 17 amino acids. CDR1 and CDR2 from the germline V gene are LNHDA and SQIVND (reference sequence). Germline trimming cut 7 bases from V and 2 bases from J; bases unmatched to any gene: 14. The chain's CDR3 is CASTTTKTGVFTDTQYF. The CDR3 nucleotides read TGTGCCAGTACCACTACCAAGACAGGGGTTTTCACAGATACGCAGTATTTT.

V is TRBV12-5 and J is TRBJ2-3, with 8 bases lining up with TRBD1. The V gene's germline CDR1 is LGHNT and CDR2 FRNRAP. This CDR3 region has 15 residues. V trimming: 4 bases; J trimming: 1 base; junction bases outside the gene matches: 4. The CDR3 nucleotides read TGTGCTAGTGGTTCTTACAGGGGGGGCACAGATACGCAGTATTTT. It encodes CASGSYRGGTDTQYF.